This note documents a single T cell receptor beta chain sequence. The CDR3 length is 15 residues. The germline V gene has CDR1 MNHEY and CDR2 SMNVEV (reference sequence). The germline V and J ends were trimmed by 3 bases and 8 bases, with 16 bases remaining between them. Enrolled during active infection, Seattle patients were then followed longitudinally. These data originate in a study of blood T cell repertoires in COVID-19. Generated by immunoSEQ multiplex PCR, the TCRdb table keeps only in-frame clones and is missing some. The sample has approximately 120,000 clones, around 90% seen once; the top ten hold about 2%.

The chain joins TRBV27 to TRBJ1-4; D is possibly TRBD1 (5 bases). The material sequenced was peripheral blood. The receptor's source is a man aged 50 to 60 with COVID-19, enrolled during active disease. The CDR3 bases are TGTGCCAGCAGTTTTGCTGGGGCGGATATGGAAAAACTGTTTTTT. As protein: CASSFAGADMEKLFF.